This T cell receptor (beta chain) was identified during a study of vaccination effects on CD4 cells after COVID-19. Some clones are missing from TCRdb's copy, which holds only in-frame ones; the method was immunoSEQ multiplex PCR. The sample yields about 54,000 clones, over 75% seen once. The CDR3 spans 15 residues. Germline CDR1 is MNHEY and CDR2 is SVGAGI. V was cut by 2 bases and J by 2 bases, with 9 bases left in between. Expansion of antigen-specific CD4+ T cells with viral peptide pools was carried out by the ViraFEST assay before sequencing. After roughly eleven days in culture, the CD4+ T cells were isolated. The sample holds one count of this clone. Its antigen is as yet unknown.

The V and J genes are TRBV6-5 and TRBJ2-2; no clear D. The sequencing here drew on CD4+ T cells from PBMCs cultured with HCoV-229E spike peptides, taken before COVID-19 vaccination. This clonotype was obtained from a human donor who received a COVID-19 vaccine. The CDR3 DNA reads TGTGCCAGCAGTTACCGAACGGTTAACACCGGGGAGCTGTTTTTT. Amino acid sequence: CASSYRTVNTGELFF.